These 8 T cell receptor beta chains were all obtained from the same sample, sequenced in a study of cytomegalovirus exposure and HLA in healthy donors. Clones were read by immunoSEQ multiplex PCR, and TCRdb kept only the in-frame ones, dropping some. The sample lists 260,000 or so clones; about 90% were seen once. The specimen was PBMCs. These receptors all come from a woman in her 30s in good health and CMV-seronegative.

This clone has a handful of counts. The V and J genes are TRBV25-1 and TRBJ1-1; D is ambiguous. The CDR3 has 12 amino acids. Trimming cost V 6 bases and J 1 base, with 6 bases left between them. Germline V gene sequence: CDR1 MGHDK, CDR2 SYGVNS. Here the CDR3 DNA reads TGTGCCAGCAGCGACACGAACACTGAAGCTTTCTTT. This sequence encodes CASSDTNTEAFF.

The rearrangement links TRBV28 to TRBJ1-2; TRBD1 aligns across 10 bases. Germline V CDR1 and CDR2: MDHEN, SYDVKM. The CDR3 runs to 14 residues. After removal of 6 bases from V and 8 bases from J, the junction contained 9 bases not matched to a gene. The CDR3 DNA reads TGTGCCAGCAGCACGACAGGGGGCGCGAGCGGCTACACCTTC. Its translation is CASSTTGGASGYTF.

The rearrangement links TRBV13 to TRBJ2-1; 12 bases match TRBD2. The CDR3 is made up of 16 amino acids. Germline values: CDR1 PRHDT, CDR2 FYEKMQ (reference sequence). V was pared by 4 bases and J by 4 bases, with 5 bases of the junction left unmatched. CDR3 residues: CASSSPTSGRYNEQFF. CDR3 bases: TGTGCCAGCAGCTCCCCCACTAGCGGGAGGTACAATGAGCAGTTCTTC.

The chain has TRBV27 and TRBJ2-7, with 8 bases that match TRBD2. Germline trimming cut 5 bases from V and 2 bases from J; bases unmatched to any gene: 5. The CDR3 loop spans 14 amino acids. CDR1 and CDR2 from the germline V gene are MNHEY and SMNVEV (reference sequence). The CDR3 spells CASSHTSGPYEQYF. In DNA, the CDR3 is TGTGCCAGCAGTCACACTAGCGGCCCCTACGAGCAGTACTTC.

The V call is TRBV4-3, the J call TRBJ1-1; 12 bases are shared with TRBD1. Germline values: CDR1 LGHNA, CDR2 YSLEER. The J segment lost 5 bases and the V segment lost 0 bases, leaving 7 bases of the junction unmatched. The CDR3 has 17 amino acids. This CDR3 is CASSQDVGQGALTEAFF. CDR3 DNA sequence: TGCGCCAGCAGCCAAGATGTGGGACAGGGGGCGCTTACTGAAGCTTTCTTT.

The CDR3 is CASSPEGGLAGSLEQYF. DNA of the CDR3: TGCGCCAGCAGCCCAGAGGGGGGGTTAGCGGGGTCTCTCGAGCAGTACTTC. The chain combines TRBV4-3 with TRBJ2-7; 8 positions agree with TRBD2. Germline CDR1 is LGHNA and CDR2 is YSLEER. This CDR3 is built from 17 residues. Germline trimming cut 4 bases from V and 6 bases from J; bases unmatched to any gene: 17.

V usage is TRBV5-6 and J usage is TRBJ2-6; D is unresolved. Germline CDR1 and CDR2: SGHDT and YYEEEE. This CDR3 is 18 amino acids long. Between the trimmed V and J ends, which lost 0 bases and 1 base, there was a span of 14 bases. For the CDR3, the DNA is TGTGCCAGCAGCTTGGTTGTAGGGAAACCGTCTGGGGCCAACGTCCTGACTTTC. Translating it yields CASSLVVGKPSGANVLTF.

The chain has TRBV5-6 and TRBJ1-1; D not certain. Trimming took 5 bases from V and 0 from J, leaving 14 bases between them. The CDR3 sequence is 15 residues long. From germline, CDR1 is SGHDT and CDR2 YYEEEE. The DNA of the CDR3 is TGTGCCAGCAGGGGGTACAGAGAAATGAACACTGAAGCTTTCTTT. Translation: CASRGYREMNTEAFF.